The 8 T cell receptor beta chains below all came from one sample that was sequenced in a study of control samples from healthy donors and cancer patients. This table comes from immunoSEQ multiplex PCR, and its TCRdb copy is limited to in-frame clones, with some not included. Of roughly 170,000 clones in the sample, 85% to 95% were seen once. Material for sequencing was blood. All receptors derive from a woman between 18 and 29 years old in good health.

The rearrangement joins TRBV29-1 to TRBJ2-7; possibly TRBD1 for D (5 bases). In germline, CDR1 is SQVTM, CDR2 ANQGSEA. V was shortened by 7 bases and J by 7 bases, with 17 bases between the two germline ends. The CDR3 length is 12 residues. This chain's CDR3 is CSALTVVVEQYF. DNA for the CDR3: TGCAGCGCGCTGACAGTCGTAGTAGAGCAGTACTTC.

The CDR3 DNA reads TGTGCCAGCAGAAAGAGGGGCCTCTCTGGAAACACCATATATTTT. It translates to CASRKRGLSGNTIYF. The chain employs TRBV9 and TRBJ1-3; possibly TRBD1 for D (5 bases). CDR1 is SGDLS, CDR2 YYNGEE, per germline. The CDR3 runs to 15 residues. Deletions cut 5 bases from V and 0 bases from J, with 12 bases between.

The chain joins TRBV11-3 to TRBJ1-1; D uncertain. This CDR3 is built from 16 residues. Per germline, CDR1 SGHNT and CDR2 YENEEA. Trimming left V 6 bases short and J 4 bases short, with 21 bases between. DNA of the CDR3: TGTGCCAGCAGGAAACGTGGTGTGTTAGGGTCCACTGAAGCTTTCTTT. It encodes CASRKRGVLGSTEAFF.

The chain employs TRBV15 and TRBJ2-6; D not resolved. The CDR3 is 14 amino acids. V was shortened by 7 bases and J by 0 bases, with 7 bases between the two germline ends. Germline V CDR1 and CDR2: LNHNV, YYDKDF (reference sequence). Here the CDR3 reads CATKFGSGANVLTF. The CDR3 region has the DNA TGTGCCACCAAGTTCGGCTCTGGGGCCAACGTCCTGACTTTC.

The chain uses TRBV5-1 and TRBJ2-3; D is perhaps TRBD2 (7 bases). This CDR3 contains 15 residues. V was cut by 7 bases and J by 2 bases, with 17 bases left in between. CDR1 is SGHRS, CDR2 YFSETQ, per germline. The CDR3 nucleotides are TGCGCCAGCGGACCCTCACGGGGGGCCACAGATACGCAGTATTTT. Its protein product is CASGPSRGATDTQYF. Full variable domain (remainder filled in from reference TRBV5-1 and TRBJ2-3): KAGVTQTPRYLIKTRGQQVTLSCSPISGHRSVSWYQQTPGQGLQFLFEYFSETQRNKGNFPGRFSGRQFSNSRSEMNVSTLELGDSALYLCASGPSRGATDTQYFGPGTRLTVL.

The V gene is TRBV5-6, the J gene TRBJ2-7; D gene ambiguous. Germline V gene sequence: CDR1 SGHDT, CDR2 YYEEEE. This CDR3 is built from 14 residues. V was shortened by 6 bases and J by 0 bases, with 13 bases between the two germline ends. The CDR3 is CASTQGGDSYEQYF. The DNA of the CDR3 is TGTGCCAGCACCCAAGGTGGGGACTCCTACGAGCAGTACTTC.

The chain employs TRBV2 and TRBJ1-2; 7 positions match TRBD1. The CDR3 has 17 residues. V was clipped by 2 bases and J by 5 bases; unmatched bases: 14. Germline values: CDR1 SNHLY, CDR2 FYNNEI. The chain's CDR3 is CASSEREGAPGFYGYTF. The DNA of the CDR3 is TGTGCCAGCAGTGAAAGAGAGGGGGCGCCGGGGTTTTATGGCTACACCTTC. Filled out from reference TRBV2 and TRBJ1-2, the complete variable domain reads EPEVTQTPSHQVTQMGQEVILRCVPISNHLYFYWYRQILGQKVEFLVSFYNNEISEKSEIFDDQFSVERPDGSNFTLKIRSTKLEDSAMYFCASSEREGAPGFYGYTFGSGTRLTVV.

This clone has a single count. The chain recombines TRBV4-2 with TRBJ2-7; D is ambiguous. CDR3 length: 14 residues. Trimming pared 2 bases from V and 2 bases from J, leaving 10 bases between. The germline gives CDR1 LGHNA, CDR2 YNFKEQ. Here the CDR3 DNA reads TGTGCCAGCAGCCAATCGTATTCCCCCTACGAGCAGTACTTC. It codes for CASSQSYSPYEQYF.